This T cell receptor beta chain was captured by sequencing in a study of shared clonotypes between healthy human individuals. Study findings and constraints: Compared with clonotypes that all four donors shared, non-shared clonotypes had lower generation probabilities.

Produced via immunoSEQ multiplex PCR; TCRdb's table is partial and in-frame only. The table shows around 1,900,000 clones, with around 93% occurring only once. J gave up 3 bases and V 2 bases, and 2 bases lay outside the gene matches. Looked up from germline, CDR1 is SEHNR and CDR2 is FQNEAQ (reference sequence). The CDR3 is made up of 15 amino acids. Positively selected for CCR7, the CD45RO-negative cells used as naive CD8 cells excluded terminally differentiated effector memory CD45RA+ cells. A note on this clone: What it binds is unknown.

The V and J genes are TRBV7-9 and TRBJ1-4; 8 bases map to TRBD1. This clonotype was sampled from a man aged 18 to 29 in good health. Some clones in this sample may be carry-over from other donors' samples. The specimen sequenced was naive CD8+ T cells from PBMCs. CDR3 region: CASSLTTGANEKLFF. The CDR3 DNA sequence: TGTGCCAGCAGCTTAACGACAGGGGCTAATGAAAAACTGTTTTTT.